This TCR beta chain was profiled in a study of blood T cells in healthy people across ages. Study outcomes and limitations: Researchers report that TCR beta diversity correlated strongly with naive T cell percentage.

Investigators took about 9.2 milliliters of peripheral blood from every donor. Trimming removed 7 bases from V and 3 bases from J, with 12 bases in between. The CDR3 loop spans 13 amino acids. Germline V gives CDR1 DFQATT, CDR2 SNEGSKA (reference sequence). As to this clonotype: Its specificity is not known.

A second PCR of about 6 to 11 cycles used a sample-barcoded 5' primer and a J-beta primer mix. Every cDNA molecule bore a tag from a template-switch adaptor containing 12 random nucleotides. Using its own MiXCR run on the 5' RACE reads, TCRdb lists one record per CDR3 protein. The table shows 750,000 to 1,000,000 distinct CDR3 sequences, with under 35% occurring only once. These sequences were also reported in another study, on T cells of mothers and their children. From that paper: The M1S primer of the second PCR added sample barcodes and 2-4 random nucleotides.

The chain is built from TRBV20-1 and TRBJ1-4; no definite D call. The TCR comes from a woman between 35 and 50 years old in good health. The sequencing input was blood. The CDR3 nucleotides read TGCAGTGGTCAGCCTGGGGCTAATGAAAAACTGTTTTTT. Encoded protein: CSGQPGANEKLFF.